This note documents a single T cell receptor (beta chain) sequence. The antigen is not known. Expansion of antigen-specific CD4+ T cells with viral peptide pools was carried out by the ViraFEST assay before sequencing. At the end of 10 days of culture, CD4+ T cells were isolated. According to the study, vaccine recipients showed no prior SARS-CoV-2 infection and negative nucleocapsid antibodies. The germline CDR1 and CDR2 sequences are SNHLY and FYNNEI. The CDR3 totals 14 residues. The V end was cut by 3 bases, the J end by 0 bases, with 5 bases between. The protocol was immunoSEQ multiplex PCR, while the TCRdb copy is restricted to in-frame clones and leaves out a portion. The sample shows 70,000 or so clones, approximately 72% of them seen only once. The entry originates in a study of vaccination effects on CD4 cells after COVID-19.

The V and J genes are TRBV2 and TRBJ2-2, with D perhaps TRBD1 (5 bases). Sample: CD4+ T cells from PBMCs cultured with HCoV-NL63 spike peptides, taken before COVID-19 vaccination. The sequence was obtained from a human donor who received a COVID-19 vaccine. For the CDR3, the DNA is TGTGCCAGCAGTGACAGGGCGAACACCGGGGAGCTGTTTTTT. It is translated as CASSDRANTGELFF.